The 14 T cell receptor beta chains given below trace back to one sample, sequenced in a study of regulatory T cells in long-lasting Graves disease. Construction of TCR beta libraries relied on iRepertoire HTBI primers and on Arm-PCR targeting CDR3 regions. TCRdb re-called the multiplex PCR reads with MiXCR, one entry per CDR3 protein. The profile shows some 440,000 distinct CDR3 sequences, less than 25% of them singletons. Time point here: persistent/refractory GD, antithyroid drugs over 5 years with positive TRAb. The TCR library was made from RNA that had been extracted from PBMCs in TRIzol. The input for sequencing was peripheral blood mononuclear cells (PBMCs), taken when the disease was refractory, from a patient treated with antithyroid drugs. These receptors were taken from a female donor with Graves disease.

Points on this clonotype: A clone one base away is much larger, so this may be a read error. The chain joins TRBV28 to TRBJ1-4, with D possibly being TRBD1 (6 bases). Germline V lookup: CDR1 MDHEN, CDR2 SYDVKM. The CDR3 totals 15 residues. For the CDR3, the DNA is TGTGCCAGCAGTGCCGACCAGGGGAGACGTGAAAAACTGGTTTTT. Its protein is CASSADQGRREKLVF.

As concerns this clonotype: This may be a read error: a much more frequent sequence differs by one nucleotide. V is TRBV7-9 and J is TRBJ2-5; 9 bases are shared with TRBD1. The CDR3 spans 15 residues. CDR1 is SEHNR, CDR2 FQNEAQ, per germline (reference sequence). The CDR3 here is CAGSQDRGAQETQYF. The CDR3 DNA reads TGTGCCGGCAGCCAAGACAGGGGGGCCCAAGAGACCCAGTACTTC.

This clonotype was recorded a few times. The V call is TRBV7-9, the J call TRBJ2-7; TRBD2 matches 12 bases. The CDR3 is made up of 19 amino acids. The V segment lost 5 bases and the J segment 0 bases; nucleotides outside the gene matches: 14. CDR1 is SEHNR, CDR2 FQNEAQ, per germline (reference sequence). This chain's CDR3 is CASSPRPGRLAGDSYEQYF. CDR3 nucleotide sequence: TGTGCCAGCAGCCCCAGACCGGGCCGACTAGCGGGGGACTCCTACGAGCAGTACTTC.

There are many counts of this clonotype. V usage is TRBV6-2 or TRBV6-3 and J usage is TRBJ2-7, with 10 bases aligning to TRBD2. CDR1 is MNHEY and CDR2 is SVGEGT in the germline V gene. J was trimmed by 3 bases and V by 5 bases; bases with no gene match: 4. The CDR3 extends over 14 amino acids. The CDR3 loop is CASSLAGERYEQYF. The CDR3 nucleotides read TGTGCCAGCAGTCTAGCGGGAGAACGCTACGAGCAGTACTTC.

A word on this clonotype: A much larger clone sits a single nucleotide away, making a read error possible. The rearrangement uses TRBV2 and TRBJ1-5, with 7 bases aligning to TRBD1. Per the germline V gene, CDR1 is SNHLY and CDR2 is FYNNEI. Trimming at V came to 8 bases and at J to 1 base, leaving 8 bases not matched to a gene. The CDR3 is 15 residues long. CDR3 coding DNA: TGTGCCAGCCATACCCCGGGACAGAGCAATCAGCCCCAGCATTTT. Its translation is CASHTPGQSNQPQHF.

This clonotype appeared many times. The CDR3 DNA is TGTGCCAGCAGCTTAGCGCCTATCTACGAGCAGTACTTC. As protein: CASSLAPIYEQYF. The chain has TRBV7-2 and TRBJ2-7; D ambiguous. Trimming removed 0 bases from V and 3 bases from J, with 6 bases in between. CDR1 SGHTA and CDR2 FQGNSA come from the germline V gene. This CDR3 comprises 13 residues.

This clonotype was counted between two and nine times. V gene TRBV7-9 combines with J gene TRBJ1-2, with TRBD1 matching 7 bases. Germline V CDR1 and CDR2: SEHNR, FQNEAQ (reference sequence). The junction had 11 bases not matched to a gene; V was cut back by 5 bases and J by 14 bases. This CDR3 is 12 amino acids long. CDR3 coding DNA: TGTGCCAGCAGCCCGCGGACAGGAGCGATTACCTTC. This sequence encodes CASSPRTGAITF.

Comments on this clonotype: Given a much more abundant clone one base away, this may be a read error. The chain joins TRBV6-1 to TRBJ2-5; D might be TRBD2 (6 bases). V dropped 6 bases and J dropped 5 bases, with 22 bases sitting between them. The germline V gene has CDR1 MNHNS and CDR2 SASEGT. The CDR3 is 16 amino acids. Here the CDR3 DNA reads TGTGCCAGCAGAACCCCTGGAGGAGGGGTGATTGAGACCCAGTACTTC. It encodes CASRTPGGGVIETQYF.

There are many counts of this clonotype. V gene TRBV6-5 combines with J gene TRBJ1-5, with D possibly being TRBD1 (6 bases). Trimming took 2 bases from V and 11 from J, leaving 22 bases between them. This CDR3 is 16 amino acids long. CDR1 is MNHEY, CDR2 SVGAGI, per germline. In DNA form, the CDR3 reads TGTGCCAGCAGTTACGTAGCGGGACACGCTGTCTTGACCCAGCATTTT. It translates to CASSYVAGHAVLTQHF.

This chain connects TRBV29-1 to TRBJ1-4, with TRBD1 identical over 7 bases. J gave up 8 bases and V 3 bases, and 9 bases lay outside the gene matches. Germline-derived CDR1 and CDR2 are SQVTM and ANQGSEA. This CDR3 is 14 amino acids long. This CDR3 reads CSVDSDRVGEKLFF. CDR3 coding DNA: TGCAGCGTTGACTCTGACAGGGTCGGCGAAAAACTGTTTTTT.

The rearrangement uses TRBV5-1 and TRBJ2-2; D is perhaps TRBD1 or TRBD2 (7 bases each). Germline lookup yields CDR1 SGHRS and CDR2 YFSETQ. The CDR3 totals 16 residues. The V end was cut by 2 bases, the J end by 3 bases, with 14 bases between. The chain's CDR3 is CASSFPSGGDTGELFF. Written as DNA, the CDR3 is TGCGCCAGCAGCTTTCCGTCAGGGGGGGACACCGGGGAGCTGTTTTTT.

This clonotype was found a few times. The rearrangement joins TRBV6-1 to TRBJ2-1; maybe TRBD2 (5 bases). V was pared by 4 bases and J by 4 bases, with 11 bases between. The CDR3 is 14 amino acids. CDR1 is MNHNS, CDR2 SASEGT, per germline. For the CDR3, the DNA is TGTGCCAGCAGTGTGGACTCGTTTTACAATGAGCAGTTCTTC. The encoded protein is CASSVDSFYNEQFF.

The chain joins TRBV29-1 to TRBJ1-3, with 9 bases matching TRBD1. Germline V gene data show CDR1 as SQVTM and CDR2 as ANQGSEA. With V trimmed by 6 bases and J by 4 bases, 4 bases remained unmatched. This CDR3 has 13 amino acids. The CDR3 DNA reads as TGCAGCGTGGGACAGGGTAAGGGAAACACCATATATTTT. Translation gives CSVGQGKGNTIYF. The whole variable domain, filled in from reference TRBV29-1 and TRBJ1-3, reads SAVISQKPSRDICQRGTSLTIQCQVDSQVTMMFWYRQQPGQSLTLIATANQGSEATYESGFVIDKFPISRPNLTFSTLTVSNMSPEDSSIYLCSVGQGKGNTIYFGEGSWLTVV.

This clonotype occurred a few times. The chain employs TRBV12-3 or TRBV12-4 and TRBJ1-1; D is undetermined. Between the trimmed V and J ends, which lost 6 bases and 1 base, there was a span of 9 bases. The CDR3 is 13 residues long. The CDR3 sequence: CASSRGWNTEAFF. CDR3 sequence (DNA): TGTGCCAGCAGCCGCGGCTGGAACACTGAAGCTTTCTTT.